A single sample gave rise to the 32 T cell receptor beta chains below, sequenced in a study of stem cell transplantation in POMP-related autoinflammatory disease. TCRdb keeps only in-frame clones here, not all; method: immunoSEQ multiplex PCR. The data show some 69,000 clones, about nine tenths seen once. The source material was CD4+ T cells from PBMCs, sampled after stem cell transplantation. These receptors all come from a human patient with POMP-related autoinflammation and immune dysregulation (PRAID). Some T cells may possibly be graft donor cells.

The chain has TRBV7-9 and TRBJ1-1; D is unclear. In germline, CDR1 is SEHNR, CDR2 FQNEAQ (reference sequence). The length of the CDR3 is 17 residues. Trimming stripped 5 bases from V and 1 base from J, with 20 bases between. The CDR3 DNA is TGTGCCAGCAGCCCCTCCAGGCCACGGAATCAGAACACTGAAGCTTTCTTT. Protein product: CASSPSRPRNQNTEAFF.

The V call is TRBV7-3, the J call TRBJ2-2; D may be TRBD2 (6 bases). CDR3 length: 14 amino acids. The ends were cut back, 5 bases at V and 3 bases at J, with 10 bases in the middle. Germline-derived CDR1 and CDR2 are SGHTA and FQGTGA. CDR3 DNA sequence: TGTGCCAGCAGCGCCGGAGGGTACACCGGGGAGCTGTTTTTT. Translation: CASSAGGYTGELFF.

The chain uses TRBV7-8 and TRBJ2-2, with 7 nucleotides matching TRBD1. Unmatched junction bases numbered 2, after V lost 5 bases and J lost 5 bases. This CDR3 comprises 13 residues. Germline CDR1 and CDR2: SGHVS and FQNEAQ. The CDR3 sequence is CASSQDRTGELFF. DNA of the CDR3: TGTGCCAGCAGCCAGGACAGGACCGGGGAGCTGTTTTTT. The whole variable domain, remainder taken from reference TRBV7-8 and TRBJ2-2, is GAGVSQSPRYKVAKRGQDVALRCDPISGHVSLFWYQQALGQGPEFLTYFQNEAQLDKSGLPSDRFFAERPEGSVSTLKIQRTQQEDSAVYLCASSQDRTGELFFGEGSRLTVL.

This chain connects TRBV14 to TRBJ2-7, with D perhaps matching TRBD2 (5 bases). Germline CDR1 reads SGHDN; CDR2 reads FVKESK. This CDR3 is 15 amino acids long. Trimming removed 4 bases at V and 3 bases at J, with 16 bases between. Written as DNA, the CDR3 is TGTGCCAGCAGCCTAGGGTCAGCGGAGTACTACGAGCAGTACTTC. Protein: CASSLGSAEYYEQYF.

This chain connects TRBV10-2 to TRBJ2-3; unclear D gene. CDR1 is WSHSY and CDR2 is SAAADI in the germline V gene. V lost 5 bases, J lost 5 bases, and 5 bases lay in between. This CDR3 is 11 amino acids long. In DNA, the CDR3 is TGCGCCAGCAGTTGGGGAGATACGCAGTATTTT. Amino acids: CASSWGDTQYF.

This clone appeared a single time. V usage is TRBV6-5 and J usage is TRBJ1-4; D not resolved. Trimming stripped 5 bases from V and 0 bases from J, with 10 bases between. This CDR3 is built from 15 residues. Germline lookup yields CDR1 MNHEY and CDR2 SVGAGI. Here the CDR3 reads CASSPQFATNEKLFF. The CDR3 bases are TGTGCCAGCAGTCCCCAGTTTGCAACTAATGAAAAACTGTTTTTT.

This clone was detected once. J is TRBJ2-2 and V is TRBV11-2; tentative D call: TRBD1 (6 bases). Trimming pared 5 bases from V and 0 bases from J, leaving 13 bases between. Germline V CDR1 and CDR2: SGHAT, FQNNGV. This CDR3 spans 16 amino acids. The CDR3 sequence is CASSPKRGSNTGELFF. The CDR3 DNA reads TGTGCCAGCAGCCCCAAAAGGGGGTCGAACACCGGGGAGCTGTTTTTT. The full variable domain, rest sourced from reference TRBV11-2 and TRBJ2-2, is EAGVAQSPRYKIIEKRQSVAFWCNPISGHATLYWYQQILGQGPKLLIQFQNNGVVDDSQLPKDRFSAERLKGVDSTLKIQPAKLEDSAVYLCASSPKRGSNTGELFFGEGSRLTVL.

The gene calls are TRBV6-6 and TRBJ2-2; 7 nucleotides agree with TRBD1. CDR1 MNHNY and CDR2 SVGAGI come from the germline V gene (reference sequence). Trimming removed 5 bases from V and 5 bases from J; junction bases left unmatched: 14. The CDR3 has 17 amino acids. As DNA, the CDR3 is TGTGCCAGCAGTCCCCCTACAGGGGCCGTAGGGACCGGGGAGCTGTTTTTT. Its translation: CASSPPTGAVGTGELFF.

The chain recombines TRBV28 with TRBJ1-3; D is ambiguous. Trimming pared 2 bases from V and 0 bases from J, leaving 5 bases between. The germline V gene encodes CDR1 MDHEN and CDR2 SYDVKM. The CDR3 sequence is 14 residues long. The DNA of the CDR3 is TGTGCCAGCAGTTTAGAACTCTCTGGAAACACCATATATTTT. This codes for CASSLELSGNTIYF.

This chain joins TRBV6-5 and TRBJ1-2; 8 bases fit TRBD1. With V trimmed by 5 bases and J by 2 bases, 4 bases remained unmatched. Per germline, CDR1 MNHEY and CDR2 SVGAGI. This CDR3 spans 14 amino acids. The CDR3 spells CASSPRTGNYGYTF. The DNA for the CDR3 is TGTGCCAGCAGTCCCCGGACAGGGAACTATGGCTACACCTTC.

The chain joins TRBV7-8 to TRBJ2-1, with 14 bases fitting TRBD2. CDR3 length: 19 amino acids. The V segment lost 4 bases and the J segment 0 bases; nucleotides outside the gene matches: 8. Germline values: CDR1 SGHVS, CDR2 FQNEAQ. DNA for the CDR3: TGTGCCAGCAGCTACGGACTAGCGGGGGGCTTCCTCTCCTACAATGAGCAGTTCTTC. This codes for CASSYGLAGGFLSYNEQFF.

The chain has TRBV7-9 and TRBJ1-2; D is unresolved. Germline V lookup: CDR1 SEHNR, CDR2 FQNEAQ (reference sequence). V was shortened by 5 bases and J by 0 bases, with 13 bases between the two germline ends. This CDR3 contains 15 residues. The CDR3 spells CASSPLDLANYGYTF. The CDR3 nucleotides read TGTGCCAGCAGCCCCTTGGACCTAGCTAACTATGGCTACACCTTC.

This rearrangement joins TRBV14 to TRBJ2-3, with D unresolved. Trimming removed 0 bases at V and 2 bases at J, with 6 bases between. Germline loops: CDR1 SGHDN, CDR2 FVKESK. The CDR3 has 14 residues. CDR3 nucleotide sequence: TGTGCCAGCAGCCAAGATTTACCCACAGATACGCAGTATTTT. Residues: CASSQDLPTDTQYF.

The rearrangement links TRBV21-1 to TRBJ2-7; whether TRBD1, the table's D call, matches the DNA was not checked. TRBV21-1 is an annotated pseudogene. CDR3 length equals 14 residues. CDR3 DNA sequence: TGTGCCAGCAGGCCCCCCAGGGCTTCCTACGAGCAGTACGTC. It translates to CASRPPRASYEQYV.

V is TRBV18 and J is TRBJ1-3; 7 nucleotides match TRBD1. V was pared by 2 bases and J by 5 bases, with 6 bases of the junction left unmatched. Germline V gene sequence: CDR1 KGHSH, CDR2 LQKENI. This CDR3 contains 15 residues. The CDR3 is CASSPLTGSRNTIYF. CDR3 nucleotides: TGTGCCAGCTCACCATTGACAGGGAGTCGAAACACCATATATTTT.

The chain employs TRBV29-1 and TRBJ1-2, with 11 bases fitting TRBD1. V trimming: 7 bases; J trimming: 7 bases; junction bases outside the gene matches: 8. Germline values: CDR1 SQVTM, CDR2 ANQGSEA. There are 13 residues in the CDR3. CDR3 sequence reads: CSAERTGGSGYTF. CDR3 in DNA: TGCAGCGCTGAGAGGACAGGGGGCTCTGGCTACACCTTC.

The genes are TRBV25-1 and TRBJ2-1; no definite D call. V lost 3 bases, J lost 7 bases, and 4 bases lay in between. In germline, CDR1 is MGHDK, CDR2 SYGVNS. The CDR3 sequence is 11 residues long. CDR3 loop: CASSERNEQFF. The DNA for the CDR3 is TGTGCCAGCAGTGAGAGAAATGAGCAGTTCTTC.

The chain couples TRBV24-1 to TRBJ1-2; 9 bases align to TRBD1. Germline V gene data show CDR1 as KGHDR and CDR2 as SFDVKD. The CDR3 has 18 residues. The ends lost 9 bases at V and 0 bases at J; junction bases unmatched: 16. CDR3 nucleotide sequence: TGTGCCACCGCCGGGACAGGGACGATCCCGCGGACTAACTATGGCTACACCTTC. It translates to CATAGTGTIPRTNYGYTF.

The chain is built from TRBV29-1 and TRBJ2-3; 12 bases line up with TRBD2. The CDR3 has 16 residues. The germline V gene has CDR1 SQVTM and CDR2 ANQGSEA. V lost 5 bases to trimming and J lost 2 bases; unmatched junction nucleotides: 8. The CDR3 DNA reads as TGCAGCGTTCGCCCGGGACTAGCGGGCGTCACAGATACGCAGTATTTT. Its protein is CSVRPGLAGVTDTQYF.

V is TRBV7-9 and J is TRBJ2-3; TRBD2 matches at 7 bases. V trimming: 5 bases; J trimming: 7 bases; junction bases outside the gene matches: 12. This CDR3 contains 15 residues. Germline values: CDR1 SEHNR, CDR2 FQNEAQ (reference sequence). For the CDR3, the DNA is TGTGCCAGCAGCACCAGCGGGGTCGGTCCGCATACGCAGTATTTT. This sequence encodes CASSTSGVGPHTQYF.

The chain employs TRBV6-5 and TRBJ2-1; 8 bases map to TRBD1. Germline V gene lookup returns CDR1 MNHEY and CDR2 SVGAGI. J lost 7 bases, V lost 0 bases, and 2 bases had no gene match. The CDR3 runs 14 residues. CDR3 sequence: CASSYSYRGNEQFF. CDR3 in DNA: TGTGCCAGCAGTTACTCGTACAGGGGGAATGAGCAGTTCTTC.

The chain has TRBV27 and TRBJ1-6; no clear D gene. The CDR3 consists of 14 residues. Trimming removed 2 bases from V and 9 bases from J, with 11 bases in between. In germline, CDR1 is MNHEY, CDR2 SMNVEV (reference sequence). The chain's CDR3 is CASSLGPISSPLHF. Written as DNA, the CDR3 is TGTGCCAGCAGTTTAGGTCCTATTAGTTCACCCCTCCACTTT.

The count of this clone is one. This chain links TRBV3-1 (or the pseudogene TRBV3-2) with TRBJ1-1, with 8 bases identical to TRBD1. The CDR3 sequence is 16 residues long. From germline, CDR1 is LGHDT and CDR2 YNNKEL (reference sequence). V trimming: 4 bases; J trimming: 4 bases; junction bases outside the gene matches: 11. In nucleotides, the CDR3 is TGTGCCAGCAGCCGAATATGGACAGGGCGAGTCACTGAAGCTTTCTTT. Translating gives CASSRIWTGRVTEAFF.

This clone was detected only a few times. This chain connects TRBV18 to TRBJ1-1; 9 nucleotides line up with TRBD1. Germline CDR1 KGHSH, CDR2 LQKENI. The CDR3 is made up of 15 amino acids. The trim removed 2 bases at V and 6 bases at J, leaving 7 bases unmatched. DNA for the CDR3: TGTGCCAGCTCACCAGGGACAGGGTCGGCCCCTGAAGCTTTCTTT. Translating gives CASSPGTGSAPEAFF.

This chain uses TRBV5-3 with TRBJ2-3, with 8 bases aligning to TRBD1. TRBV5-3 is reported as an ORF; its role is uncertain. This CDR3 comprises 13 residues. Trimming cost V 4 bases and J 5 bases; bases outside gene matches: 3. The CDR3 here is CARSRDRLDTQYF. The CDR3 bases are TGTGCCAGAAGCCGGGACAGGCTAGATACGCAGTATTTT.

V is TRBV24-1 and J is TRBJ2-5, with 7 bases aligning to TRBD2. Germline assignment: CDR1 KGHDR and CDR2 SFDVKD. This CDR3 region has 14 residues. The V gene end was trimmed by 7 bases and the J gene end by 2 bases; junction bases not matched to a gene: 6. The CDR3 region is CATRSGRGQETQYF. DNA of the CDR3: TGTGCCACCAGGTCGGGGAGGGGACAAGAGACCCAGTACTTC.

The chain recombines TRBV24-1 with TRBJ1-2; 10 nucleotides agree with TRBD1. After removal of 4 bases from V and 4 bases from J, the junction contained 5 bases not matched to a gene. CDR3 length: 15 residues. Germline values: CDR1 KGHDR, CDR2 SFDVKD. CDR3 loop: CATSEGTGAFYGYTF. The CDR3 DNA is TGTGCCACCAGTGAGGGGACAGGGGCTTTCTATGGCTACACCTTC.

Only a few counts were recorded for this clone. This CDR3 is CASSSVGVGYTEAFF. In nucleotides, the CDR3 is TGCGCCAGCAGCTCGGTCGGGGTCGGTTACACTGAAGCTTTCTTT. The chain has TRBV5-1 and TRBJ1-1; D is unresolved. V was shortened by 3 bases and J by 3 bases, with 15 bases between the two germline ends. CDR1 and CDR2 from the germline V gene are SGHRS and YFSETQ. The CDR3 runs 15 residues.

This chain joins TRBV11-3 and TRBJ1-3; tentatively, D is TRBD1 (5 bases). Trimming stripped 5 bases from V and 2 bases from J, with 10 bases between. Per the germline V gene, CDR1 is SGHNT and CDR2 is YENEEA. This CDR3 region has 14 residues. The CDR3 here is CASSRGTAGNTIYF. The CDR3 nucleotides are TGTGCCAGCAGCCGCGGGACGGCTGGAAACACCATATATTTT.

This clone has only one observation. The chain uses TRBV7-9 and TRBJ2-2; D unresolved. Trimming cost V 3 bases and J 5 bases, with 16 bases left between them. The CDR3 runs to 16 residues. CDR1 and CDR2 from the germline V gene are SEHNR and FQNEAQ (reference sequence). DNA for the CDR3: TGTGCCAGCAGCTTCCCTAGATCCGGGCGGACCGGGGAGCTGTTTTTT. Translated: CASSFPRSGRTGELFF.

The V call is TRBV4-1, the J call TRBJ2-3, with 13 bases that match TRBD2. J gave up 0 bases and V 1 base, and 4 bases lay outside the gene matches. The V gene's germline CDR1 is MGHRA and CDR2 YSYEKL. The length of the CDR3 is 18 residues. This chain's CDR3 is CASSQALGLAGSTDTQYF. In nucleotides, the CDR3 is TGCGCCAGCAGCCAAGCCCTGGGACTAGCGGGAAGCACAGATACGCAGTATTTT.

In the case of this clone: The junction shows a germline mismatch at one end, possibly a read error. This rearrangement joins TRBV7-6 to TRBJ2-5; 9 nucleotides match TRBD2. This CDR3 spans 13 amino acids. Germline lookup yields CDR1 SGHVS and CDR2 FNYEAQ. The CDR3 loop reads CASSVAGAETQYF. As DNA, the CDR3 is TGTGCCAGCAGCGTAGCGGGAGCAGAGACCCAGTACTTC.